This T cell receptor beta chain was recovered during a study of blood T cell repertoires in COVID-19. Here immunoSEQ multiplex PCR was the method, and the copy in TCRdb shows in-frame clones only, minus some. This sample has about 250,000 clones, with about 91% found just once. Germline CDR1 reads SGDLS; CDR2 reads YYNGEE. The CDR3 spans 15 residues. V trimming: 0 bases; J trimming: 5 bases; junction bases outside the gene matches: 8. Sequenced input: peripheral blood. The TCR was taken from a woman younger than 45 with COVID-19, enrolled during active disease. The chain joins TRBV9 to TRBJ2-7; TRBD1 aligns across 7 bases. The CDR3 loop reads CASSVEGQSFDEQYF. The CDR3 region has the DNA TGTGCCAGCAGCGTAGAGGGACAGAGCTTCGACGAGCAGTACTTC.